The entry below describes one T cell receptor (beta chain). Its antigen remains unidentified. PCR primers comprised 60 Vbeta and 13 Jbeta primers. Libraries were prepared by immunoSEQ multiplex PCR; TCRdb keeps only in-frame clonotypes and omits some of them. The repertoire holds 95,000 to 150,000 clones, over 60% seen once, with just over 8% in the top ten. The entry originates in a study of cytomegalovirus exposure and HLA in healthy donors. Whole-study findings and limits: The likely explanation for a cluster of highly shared sequence variants was sequencing artifact. Several of the most significant clusters appeared linked to common viral pathogens, based on a later analysis.

V was cut by 2 bases and J by 4 bases, with 12 bases left in between. CDR1 and CDR2 from the germline V gene are MNHNY and SVGAGI (reference sequence). CDR3 length: 15 amino acids. The TCR comes from a woman in her 40s in good health and CMV-seropositive. The genes are TRBV6-6 and TRBJ1-5; D may be TRBD1 (5 bases). Sequencing input: PBMCs. CDR3 amino acids: CASSYVRAENQPQHF. The CDR3 DNA sequence: TGTGCCAGCAGTTACGTCAGGGCAGAGAATCAGCCCCAGCATTTT.